One sample yielded the 29 T cell receptor beta chains listed below, sequenced in a study of neurological immune-mediated disorders. Regarding time point: longitudinal time-point 3. TCRdb independently ran MiXCR on the 5' RACE reads; one entry per CDR3 protein. The table records 84,000 or so distinct CDR3 sequences, 4.3% of them present only once. Sequenced material: PBMCs. The receptors here all came from a woman aged 55-70 years with multiple sclerosis.

There are many counts of this clonotype. Compared with germline, one end of the junction differs, possibly owing to a read error. The chain employs TRBV6-6 and TRBJ1-1, with D perhaps TRBD1 (5 bases). This CDR3 is 15 amino acids long. In germline, CDR1 is MNHNY, CDR2 SVGAGI (reference sequence). CDR3 bases: TGTGCCAGCAGCCGTATCGGGGGGGATCTAACTGGAGCTTTCTTT. Translated: CASSRIGGDLTGAFF.

This clonotype was counted at least ten times. The rearrangement links TRBV29-1 to TRBJ2-1; 9 bases are shared with TRBD1. The V and J ends lost 7 bases and 6 bases, in that order; junction bases with no gene match: 10. The CDR3 covers 14 residues. The germline CDR1 and CDR2 sequences are SQVTM and ANQGSEA. The CDR3 reads CSAKWGQGGNEQFF. The DNA for the CDR3 is TGCAGCGCGAAATGGGGACAGGGAGGCAATGAGCAGTTCTTC.

At least ten counts were recorded for this clonotype. The rearrangement uses TRBV3-1 and TRBJ2-5; the D is unclear. Trimming took off 2 bases at V and 3 bases at J, with 7 bases between the two ends. This CDR3 region has 13 residues. CDR1 is LGHDT, CDR2 YNNKEL, per germline (reference sequence). CDR3 in amino acids: CASSQMPKETQYF. In DNA, the CDR3 is TGTGCCAGCAGCCAAATGCCGAAAGAGACCCAGTACTTC.

Ten or more counts support this clonotype. This chain joins TRBV5-5 and TRBJ2-3; 10 bases line up with TRBD2. V was pared by 1 base and J by 4 bases, with 3 bases of the junction left unmatched. This CDR3 is 15 amino acids long. The germline V gene encodes CDR1 SGHKS and CDR2 YYEKEE (reference sequence). CDR3 amino acids: CASSLTSGAPDTQYF. In nucleotides, the CDR3 is TGTGCCAGCAGCTTGACTAGCGGGGCCCCAGATACGCAGTATTTT. Based on the CDR3 plus reference TRBV5-5 and TRBJ2-3, the full variable domain is DAGVTQSPTHLIKTRGQQVTLRCSPISGHKSVSWYQQVLGQGPQFIFQYYEKEERGRGNFPDRFSARQFPNYSSELNVNALLLGDSALYLCASSLTSGAPDTQYFGPGTRLTVL.

This clonotype has at least ten counts. The rearrangement joins TRBV20-1 to TRBJ2-1, with 10 nucleotides matching TRBD2. This CDR3 comprises 14 residues. CDR1 is DFQATT, CDR2 SNEGSKA, per germline (reference sequence). The ends lost 5 bases at V and 2 bases at J; junction bases unmatched: 3. CDR3: CSAPTSGAYNEQFF. CDR3 sequence (DNA): TGCAGTGCTCCAACTAGCGGGGCCTACAATGAGCAGTTCTTC.

The table lists this clonotype with many counts. The CDR3, as DNA: TGTGCCAGCAGCTCGCGGGGGGGTTTGGATGAGCAGTTCTTC. Protein product: CASSSRGGLDEQFF. This sequence joins TRBV7-9 and TRBJ2-1; 9 positions agree with TRBD2. The J segment lost 8 bases and the V segment lost 4 bases, leaving 6 bases of the junction unmatched. Looked up from germline, CDR1 is SEHNR and CDR2 is FQNEAQ (reference sequence). This CDR3 has 14 amino acids.

This clonotype was seen ten or more times. V is TRBV7-2 and J is TRBJ2-7, with D unclear. This CDR3 is built from 15 residues. Trimming removed 1 base from V and 1 base from J, with 11 bases in between. The V gene's germline CDR1 is SGHTA and CDR2 FQGNSA. CDR3 residues: CASSLEWSSSYEQYF. The CDR3 DNA follows: TGTGCCAGCAGCTTAGAATGGTCTAGTTCCTACGAGCAGTACTTC.

The genes are TRBV12-2 and TRBJ1-2; TRBD1, the table's D call, lacks a check against the DNA. TRBV12-2 is a documented pseudogene. There are 17 residues in the CDR3. CDR3: CASRLVPRDGPNYGYTF. The DNA of the CDR3 is TGTGCAAGTCGCTTAGTACCCCGGGACGGACCTAACTATGGCTACACCTTC.

The gene calls are TRBV12-3 or TRBV12-4 and TRBJ1-6; 9 bases match TRBD1. The CDR3 runs to 15 residues. Trimming cost V 7 bases and J 9 bases; bases outside gene matches: 10. CDR3 coding DNA: TGTGCCAGCAACAACCTCGGGACAGGGTCTTCACCCCTCCACTTT. Its protein product is CASNNLGTGSSPLHF.

This clonotype appeared many times. This chain uses TRBV5-1 with TRBJ2-1, with 9 bases that match TRBD2. This CDR3 has 15 amino acids. Germline V CDR1 and CDR2: SGHRS, YFSETQ. The V gene end was trimmed by 2 bases and the J gene end by 7 bases; junction bases not matched to a gene: 7. CDR3 residues: CASSFLAGSLNEQFF. CDR3 in DNA: TGCGCCAGCAGCTTTCTAGCGGGGTCCCTTAATGAGCAGTTCTTC.

This clonotype was detected ten times or more. The chain uses TRBV10-3 and TRBJ2-5; 8 bases align to TRBD1. Per the germline V gene, CDR1 is ENHRY and CDR2 is SYGVKD. The V gene end was trimmed by 4 bases and the J gene end by 2 bases; junction bases not matched to a gene: 9. The CDR3 consists of 16 residues. This CDR3 is CAISANVGQGQETQYF. DNA of the CDR3: TGTGCCATCAGTGCAAACGTCGGACAGGGACAAGAGACCCAGTACTTC.

This clonotype was counted ten times or more. The chain links TRBV20-1 to TRBJ1-6, with a tentative D call TRBD1 (6 bases). The CDR3 sequence is 16 residues long. CDR1 is DFQATT and CDR2 is SNEGSKA in the germline V gene (reference sequence). V was cut by 0 bases and J by 3 bases, with 12 bases left in between. CDR3 sequence reads: CSAREVDSFYNSPLHF. The CDR3 DNA is TGCAGTGCTAGAGAAGTGGACAGCTTCTATAATTCACCCCTCCACTTT.

This clonotype was counted many times. The chain has TRBV7-2 and TRBJ2-7; D is ambiguous. Germline V gives CDR1 SGHTA, CDR2 FQGNSA. The CDR3 spans 13 residues. V dropped 4 bases and J dropped 1 base, with 8 bases sitting between them. CDR3 in DNA: TGTGCCAGCAGCTATGGTGGATCCTACGAGCAGTACTTC. Translated, it gives CASSYGGSYEQYF.

This clonotype was detected many times. The V call is TRBV20-1, the J call TRBJ2-3; no definite D call. The CDR3 sequence is 13 residues long. Germline V gene data show CDR1 as DFQATT and CDR2 as SNEGSKA (reference sequence). The V and J ends lost 0 bases and 5 bases respectively, with 9 bases between them. The DNA of the CDR3 is TGCAGTGCTAGAGAACCGATTGGAGATACGCAGTATTTT. Protein sequence: CSAREPIGDTQYF.

Many counts were recorded for this clonotype. The chain recombines TRBV5-1 with TRBJ2-2; 11 bases align to TRBD1. With 6 bases clipped from V and 3 bases from J, the junction kept 13 bases outside the gene matches. Germline lookup yields CDR1 SGHRS and CDR2 YFSETQ. CDR3 length: 18 amino acids. CDR3 sequence reads: CASNPDRGQFADTGELFF. In DNA, the CDR3 is TGCGCCAGCAACCCGGACAGGGGGCAGTTCGCGGACACCGGGGAGCTGTTTTTT.

In regard to this clonotype: A much larger clone is a single base away; this may be a read error. The chain combines TRBV10-1 with TRBJ2-7; weak D call: TRBD1 (6 bases). Germline CDR1 WNHNN, CDR2 SYGVQD (reference sequence). The CDR3 spans 17 residues. The V end was cut by 3 bases, the J end by 3 bases, with 21 bases between. CDR3 nucleotide sequence: TGCGCCAGCAGTGACCTTGTGATTCGGGACAAGAACTACGAGCAGTACTTC. It yields the protein CASSDLVIRDKNYEQYF.

This clonotype came up many times. J is TRBJ1-4 and V is TRBV7-2; weak D call: TRBD1 (5 bases). V was shortened by 1 base and J by 1 base, with 7 bases between the two germline ends. There are 15 residues in the CDR3. Germline-derived CDR1 and CDR2 are SGHTA and FQGNSA. The CDR3 loop reads CASSLGGRTNEKLFF. The DNA of the CDR3 is TGTGCCAGCAGCTTAGGGGGGAGAACTAATGAAAAACTGTTTTTT.

The gene calls are TRBV7-9 and TRBJ2-7; the D call may be TRBD1 or TRBD2 (6 bases each). V was shortened by 8 bases and J by 1 base, with 21 bases between the two germline ends. The CDR3 consists of 16 residues. The germline CDR1 and CDR2 sequences are SEHNR and FQNEAQ (reference sequence). CDR3 sequence: CASADFGGRVSYEQYF. In nucleotides, the CDR3 is TGTGCCAGCGCCGATTTCGGGGGCAGGGTATCCTACGAGCAGTACTTC.

This clonotype was observed many times. The rearrangement links TRBV20-1 to TRBJ1-5; TRBD1 matches at 11 bases. CDR1 DFQATT and CDR2 SNEGSKA come from the germline V gene (reference sequence). There are 16 residues in the CDR3. With V trimmed by 6 bases and J by 1 base, 8 bases remained unmatched. This CDR3 reads CSATGQGAQSNQPQHF. DNA of the CDR3: TGCAGTGCCACCGGACAGGGGGCGCAGAGCAATCAGCCCCAGCATTTT.

This clonotype showed up many times. The rearrangement joins TRBV15 to TRBJ2-4; D is unresolved. Trimming stripped 0 bases from V and 8 bases from J, with 17 bases between. The CDR3 consists of 16 residues. Germline V lookup: CDR1 LNHNV, CDR2 YYDKDF (reference sequence). CDR3 nucleotide sequence: TGTGCCACCAGCAGAGATCCCCGGAGAATTCTAGACATTCAGTACTTC. Translated: CATSRDPRRILDIQYF.

This clonotype has ten or more counts. The chain carries TRBV25-1 and TRBJ1-1, with 7 positions matching TRBD1. In germline, CDR1 is MGHDK, CDR2 SYGVNS. This CDR3 contains 13 residues. After removal of 7 bases from V and 4 bases from J, the junction contained 6 bases not matched to a gene. DNA for the CDR3: TGTGCCAGCAAGGGGCAGGGGGGCACTGAAGCTTTCTTT. This sequence encodes CASKGQGGTEAFF. Drawing the rest from reference TRBV25-1 and TRBJ1-1, the complete variable domain is EADIYQTPRYLVIGTGKKITLECSQTMGHDKMYWYQQDPGMELHLIHYSYGVNSTEKGDLSSESTVSRIRTEHFPLTLESARPSHTSQYLCASKGQGGTEAFFGQGTRLTVV.

This clonotype came up many times. The rearrangement uses TRBV4-1 and TRBJ1-5; 9 positions match TRBD1. CDR1 is MGHRA and CDR2 is YSYEKL in the germline V gene. This CDR3 region has 22 residues. V lost 0 bases and J lost 0; bases outside the gene matches: 18. In nucleotides, the CDR3 is TGCGCCAGCAGCCAAGAAGGCGGCACACCGGGACAGGGATTCCTTAGCAATCAGCCCCAGCATTTT. Its translation: CASSQEGGTPGQGFLSNQPQHF.

This clonotype was counted ten times or more. This chain links TRBV28 with TRBJ1-5; tentative D call: TRBD1 (6 bases). The V gene's germline CDR1 is MDHEN and CDR2 SYDVKM. The CDR3 loop spans 14 amino acids. V lost 7 bases to trimming and J lost 4 bases, with 14 bases between them. CDR3 sequence: CASKLAQGNQPQHF. Here the CDR3 DNA reads TGTGCCAGCAAGCTCGCCCAGGGGAATCAGCCCCAGCATTTT.

This clonotype appeared many times. The chain has TRBV18 and TRBJ1-1; D not resolved. V was pared by 2 bases and J by 8 bases, with 18 bases between. The CDR3 has 15 residues. The germline CDR1 and CDR2 sequences are KGHSH and LQKENI. The CDR3: CASSPYDLGRAEAFF. Here the CDR3 DNA reads TGTGCCAGCTCACCATACGACCTTGGCCGAGCCGAAGCTTTCTTT. Full variable domain (outside the CDR3, taken from reference TRBV18 and TRBJ1-1): NAGVMQNPRHLVRRRGQEARLRCSPMKGHSHVYWYRQLPEEGLKFMVYLQKENIIDESGMPKERFSAEFPKEGPSILRIQQVVRGDSAAYFCASSPYDLGRAEAFFGQGTRLTVV.

In this sample, this clonotype turned up many times. This sequence joins TRBV12-3 or TRBV12-4 and TRBJ1-1, with D possibly matching TRBD1 (5 bases). The CDR3 covers 14 residues. Trimming cost V 4 bases and J 4 bases, with 13 bases left between them. The DNA of the CDR3 is TGTGCCAGCAGTTCGGGACGGCTTCTCACTGAAGCTTTCTTT. Its protein product is CASSSGRLLTEAFF.

This clonotype was seen at least ten times. The chain uses TRBV24-1 and TRBJ2-5; TRBD1 agrees at 11 bases. V dropped 6 bases and J dropped 3; count of bases not matched to a gene: 2. CDR1 KGHDR and CDR2 SFDVKD come from the germline V gene. The CDR3 length is 14 residues. This CDR3 reads CATSRGQGEETQYF. CDR3 nucleotides: TGTGCCACCAGTAGGGGACAGGGGGAAGAGACCCAGTACTTC.

This clonotype was observed many times. The J gene is TRBJ2-5, the V gene TRBV5-1; 7 nucleotides agree with TRBD2. J was trimmed by 2 bases and V by 4 bases; bases with no gene match: 8. This CDR3 has 15 amino acids. The germline V gene encodes CDR1 SGHRS and CDR2 YFSETQ. DNA for the CDR3: TGCGCCAGCAGCCCGACTAGCAGGGAACAAGAGACCCAGTACTTC. Translating gives CASSPTSREQETQYF.

Many counts were recorded for this clonotype. This chain links TRBV5-1 with TRBJ2-3, with D unresolved. The V and J ends lost 0 bases and 3 bases respectively, with 5 bases between them. The CDR3 runs 13 residues. CDR1 is SGHRS and CDR2 is YFSETQ in the germline V gene. The CDR3 DNA reads as TGCGCCAGCAGCTTGGGGTTAACAGATACGCAGTATTTT. Translation: CASSLGLTDTQYF.

This clonotype was seen repeatedly, ten times or more. The junction departs from germline at one end; a sequencing error may be responsible. The chain recombines TRBV5-1 with TRBJ2-7, with D maybe TRBD1 (6 bases). The CDR3 consists of 11 residues. Germline-derived CDR1 and CDR2 are SGHRS and YFSETQ. This CDR3 reads CASSLGGEQYF. The DNA of the CDR3 is TGTGCCAGCTCCTTAGGGGGAGAGCAGTACTTC.